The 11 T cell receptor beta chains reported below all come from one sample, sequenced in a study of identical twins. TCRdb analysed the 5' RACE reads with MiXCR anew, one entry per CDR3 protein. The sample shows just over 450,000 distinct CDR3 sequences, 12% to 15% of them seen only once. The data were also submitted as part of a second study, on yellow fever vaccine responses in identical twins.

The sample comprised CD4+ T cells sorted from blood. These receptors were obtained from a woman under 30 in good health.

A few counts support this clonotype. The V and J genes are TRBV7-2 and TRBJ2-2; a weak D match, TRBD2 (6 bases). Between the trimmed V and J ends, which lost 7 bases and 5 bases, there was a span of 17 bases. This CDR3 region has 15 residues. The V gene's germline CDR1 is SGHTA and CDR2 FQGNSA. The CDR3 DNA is TGTGCCAGCACCCCGGGGGAGACGGGAACCGGGGAGCTGTTTTTT. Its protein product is CASTPGETGTGELFF.

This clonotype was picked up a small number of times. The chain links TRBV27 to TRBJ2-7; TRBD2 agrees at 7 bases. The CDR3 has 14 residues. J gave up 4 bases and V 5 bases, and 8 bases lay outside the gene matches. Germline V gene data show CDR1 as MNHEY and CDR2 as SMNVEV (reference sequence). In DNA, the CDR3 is TGTGCCAGCAGTCCCGGGACTAAACCGTACGAGCAGTACTTC. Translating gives CASSPGTKPYEQYF.

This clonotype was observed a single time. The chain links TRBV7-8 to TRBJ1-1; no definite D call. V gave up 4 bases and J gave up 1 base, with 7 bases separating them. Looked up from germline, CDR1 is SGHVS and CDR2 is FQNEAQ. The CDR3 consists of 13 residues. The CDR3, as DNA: TGTGCCAGCAGCTCTAGTAAGAACACTGAAGCTTTCTTT. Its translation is CASSSSKNTEAFF.

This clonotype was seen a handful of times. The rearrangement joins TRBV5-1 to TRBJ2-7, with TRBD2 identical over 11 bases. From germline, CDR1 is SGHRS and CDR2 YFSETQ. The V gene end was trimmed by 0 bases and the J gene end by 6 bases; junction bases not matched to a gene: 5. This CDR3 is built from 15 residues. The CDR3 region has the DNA TGCGCCAGCAGCTTGGGTAGCGGGGGGGCGGCCGAGCAGTACTTC. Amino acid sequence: CASSLGSGGAAEQYF.

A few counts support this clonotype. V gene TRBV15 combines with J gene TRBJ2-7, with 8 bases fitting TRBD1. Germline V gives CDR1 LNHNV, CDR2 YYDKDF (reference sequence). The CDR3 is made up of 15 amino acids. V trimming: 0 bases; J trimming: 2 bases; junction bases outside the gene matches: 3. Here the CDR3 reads CATSREGTGAYEQYF. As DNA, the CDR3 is TGTGCCACCAGCAGAGAAGGGACAGGAGCCTACGAGCAGTACTTC.

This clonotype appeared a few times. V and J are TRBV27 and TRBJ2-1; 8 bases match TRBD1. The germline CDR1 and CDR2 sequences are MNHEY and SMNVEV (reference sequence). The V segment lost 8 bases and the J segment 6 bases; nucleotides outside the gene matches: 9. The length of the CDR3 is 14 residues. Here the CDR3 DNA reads TGTGCCAGCGGAAGACAGGGGCCTACCAATGAGCAGTTCTTC. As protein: CASGRQGPTNEQFF.

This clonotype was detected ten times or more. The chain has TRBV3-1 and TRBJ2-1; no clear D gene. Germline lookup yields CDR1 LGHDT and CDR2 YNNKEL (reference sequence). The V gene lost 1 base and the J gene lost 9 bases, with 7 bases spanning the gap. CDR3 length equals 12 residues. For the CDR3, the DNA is TGTGCCAGCAGCCAAGTGAAAGGTGAGCAGTTCTTC. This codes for CASSQVKGEQFF.

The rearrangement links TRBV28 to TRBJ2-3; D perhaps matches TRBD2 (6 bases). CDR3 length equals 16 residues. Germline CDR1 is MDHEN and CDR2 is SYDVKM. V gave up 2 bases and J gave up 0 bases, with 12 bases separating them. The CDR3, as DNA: TGTGCCAGCAGTTTAATACTAGCAGCTAGCACAGATACGCAGTATTTT. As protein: CASSLILAASTDTQYF.

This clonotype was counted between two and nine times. CDR3: CASKGRDNQPQHF. CDR3 sequence (DNA): TGTGCCAGCAAAGGCAGGGACAATCAGCCCCAGCATTTT. The rearrangement links TRBV6-1 to TRBJ1-5, with D possibly TRBD1 on 5 matching bases. The V gene's germline CDR1 is MNHNS and CDR2 SASEGT. Trimming pared 7 bases from V and 3 bases from J, leaving 10 bases between. The CDR3 spans 13 residues.

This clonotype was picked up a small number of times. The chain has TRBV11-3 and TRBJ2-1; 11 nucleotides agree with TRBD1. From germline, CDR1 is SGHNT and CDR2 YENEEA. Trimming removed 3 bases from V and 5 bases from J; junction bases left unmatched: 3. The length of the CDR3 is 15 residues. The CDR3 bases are TGTGCCAGCAGCTTCGGGACAGGGGGTCACAATGAGCAGTTCTTC. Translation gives CASSFGTGGHNEQFF.

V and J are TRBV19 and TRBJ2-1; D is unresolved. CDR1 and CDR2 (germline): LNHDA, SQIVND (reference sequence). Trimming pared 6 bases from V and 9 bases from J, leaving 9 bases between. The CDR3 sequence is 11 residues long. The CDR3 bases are TGTGCCAGTAGGGGCTGGAGTGAGCAGTTCTTC. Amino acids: CASRGWSEQFF.